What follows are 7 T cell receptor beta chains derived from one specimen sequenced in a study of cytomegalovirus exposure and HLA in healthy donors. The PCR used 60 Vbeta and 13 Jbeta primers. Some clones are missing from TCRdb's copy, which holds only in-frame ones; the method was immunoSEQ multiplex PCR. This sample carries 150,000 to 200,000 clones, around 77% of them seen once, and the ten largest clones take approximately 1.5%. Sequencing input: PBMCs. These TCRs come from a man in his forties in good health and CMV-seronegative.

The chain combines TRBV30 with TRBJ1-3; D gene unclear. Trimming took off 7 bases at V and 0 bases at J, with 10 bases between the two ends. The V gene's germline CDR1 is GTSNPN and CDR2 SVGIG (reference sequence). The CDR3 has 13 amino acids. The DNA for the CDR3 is TGTGCCTTTACGCGAGACTCTGGAAACACCATATATTTT. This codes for CAFTRDSGNTIYF.

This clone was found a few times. The CDR3: CASSKRGNTGELFF. The DNA for the CDR3 is TGTGCCAGCAGCAAAAGGGGGAACACCGGGGAGCTGTTTTTT. The V and J genes are TRBV7-2 and TRBJ2-2; D perhaps matches TRBD1 (5 bases). The CDR3 runs to 14 residues. The germline V and J ends were trimmed by 5 bases and 1 base, with 8 bases remaining between them. Per the germline V gene, CDR1 is SGHTA and CDR2 is FQGNSA.

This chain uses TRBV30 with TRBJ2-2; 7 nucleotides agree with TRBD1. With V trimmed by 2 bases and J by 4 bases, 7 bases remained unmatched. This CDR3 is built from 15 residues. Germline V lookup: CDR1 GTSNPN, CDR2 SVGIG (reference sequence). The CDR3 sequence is CAWSKGAWTTGELFF. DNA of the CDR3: TGTGCCTGGAGTAAGGGGGCCTGGACCACCGGGGAGCTGTTTTTT.

CDR3 loop: CASSVGMGSGFYEQYF. CDR3 DNA: TGTGCCAGCAGCGTAGGAATGGGGAGCGGGTTCTACGAGCAGTACTTC. The gene calls are TRBV9 and TRBJ2-7; TRBD2 might be the D (6 bases). Germline lookup yields CDR1 SGDLS and CDR2 YYNGEE. The CDR3 is 16 amino acids. The V and J ends lost 0 bases and 3 bases respectively, with 16 bases between them.

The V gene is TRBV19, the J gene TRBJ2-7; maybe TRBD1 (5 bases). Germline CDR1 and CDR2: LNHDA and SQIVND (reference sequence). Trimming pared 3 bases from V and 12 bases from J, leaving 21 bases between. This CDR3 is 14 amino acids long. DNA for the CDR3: TGTGCCAGTAGTATTTCCCCAGGGAAGGACCCGTTGTACGTC. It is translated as CASSISPGKDPLYV.

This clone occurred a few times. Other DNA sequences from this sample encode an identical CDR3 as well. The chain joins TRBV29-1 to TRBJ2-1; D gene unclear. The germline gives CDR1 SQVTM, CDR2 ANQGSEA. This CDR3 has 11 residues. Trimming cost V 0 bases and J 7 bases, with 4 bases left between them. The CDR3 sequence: CSVEETNEQFF. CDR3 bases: TGCAGCGTTGAAGAAACTAATGAGCAGTTCTTC.

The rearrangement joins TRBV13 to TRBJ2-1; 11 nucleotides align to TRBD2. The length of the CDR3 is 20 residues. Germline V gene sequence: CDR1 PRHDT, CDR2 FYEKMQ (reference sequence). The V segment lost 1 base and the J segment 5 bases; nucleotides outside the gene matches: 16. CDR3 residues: CASSLDPLFVLAGGNNEQFF. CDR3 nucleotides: TGTGCCAGCAGCTTAGACCCCCTCTTTGTTCTAGCGGGAGGAAACAATGAGCAGTTCTTC.